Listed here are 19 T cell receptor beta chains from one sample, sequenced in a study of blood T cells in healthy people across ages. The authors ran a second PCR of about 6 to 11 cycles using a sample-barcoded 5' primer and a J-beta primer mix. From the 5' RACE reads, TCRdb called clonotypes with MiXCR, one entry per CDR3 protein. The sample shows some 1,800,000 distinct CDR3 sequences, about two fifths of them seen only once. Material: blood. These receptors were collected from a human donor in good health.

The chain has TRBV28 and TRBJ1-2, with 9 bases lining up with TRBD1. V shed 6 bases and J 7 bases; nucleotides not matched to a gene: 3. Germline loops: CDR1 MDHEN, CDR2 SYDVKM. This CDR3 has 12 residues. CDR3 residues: CASRGTGIGYTF. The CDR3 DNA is TGTGCCAGCAGGGGGACAGGGATTGGCTACACCTTC.

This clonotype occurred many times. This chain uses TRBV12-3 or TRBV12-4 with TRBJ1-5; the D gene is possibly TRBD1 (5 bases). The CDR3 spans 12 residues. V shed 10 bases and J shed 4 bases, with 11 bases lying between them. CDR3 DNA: TGTGCCACCACGAGGGGTAATCAGCCCCAGCATTTT. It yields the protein CATTRGNQPQHF.

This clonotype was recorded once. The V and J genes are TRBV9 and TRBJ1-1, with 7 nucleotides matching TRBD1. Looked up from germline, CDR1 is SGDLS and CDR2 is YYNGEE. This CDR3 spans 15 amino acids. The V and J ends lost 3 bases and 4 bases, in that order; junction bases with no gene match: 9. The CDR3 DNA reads TGTGCCAGCAGCGCGCCGACAGGGACGGGCACTGAAGCTTTCTTT. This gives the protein CASSAPTGTGTEAFF.

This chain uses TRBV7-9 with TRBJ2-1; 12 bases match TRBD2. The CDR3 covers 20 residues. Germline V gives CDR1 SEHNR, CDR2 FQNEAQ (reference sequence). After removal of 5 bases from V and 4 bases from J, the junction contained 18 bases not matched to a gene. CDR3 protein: CASSGQLGLAGFTLYNEQFF. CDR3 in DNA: TGTGCCAGCAGCGGACAGTTGGGACTAGCGGGCTTCACCTTATACAATGAGCAGTTCTTC.

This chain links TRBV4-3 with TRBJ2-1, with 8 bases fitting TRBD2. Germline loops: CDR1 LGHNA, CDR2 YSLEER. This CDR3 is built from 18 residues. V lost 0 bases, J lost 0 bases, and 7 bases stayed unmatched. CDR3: CASSQEVNSGISYNEQFF. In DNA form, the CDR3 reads TGCGCCAGCAGCCAAGAGGTTAATAGCGGGATCTCCTACAATGAGCAGTTCTTC.

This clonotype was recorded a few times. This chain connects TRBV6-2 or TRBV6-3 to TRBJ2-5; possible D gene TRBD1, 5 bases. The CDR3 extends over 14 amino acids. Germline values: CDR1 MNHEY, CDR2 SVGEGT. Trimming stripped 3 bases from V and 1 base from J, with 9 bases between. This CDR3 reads CASSYRTLQETQYF. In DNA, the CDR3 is TGTGCCAGCAGTTATCGGACACTCCAAGAGACCCAGTACTTC.

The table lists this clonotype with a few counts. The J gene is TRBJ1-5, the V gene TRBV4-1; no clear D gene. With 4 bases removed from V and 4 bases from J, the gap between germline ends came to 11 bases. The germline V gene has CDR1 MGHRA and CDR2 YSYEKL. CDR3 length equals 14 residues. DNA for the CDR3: TGCGCCAGCAGCCCGCAATTAGGAAATCAGCCCCAGCATTTT. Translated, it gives CASSPQLGNQPQHF.

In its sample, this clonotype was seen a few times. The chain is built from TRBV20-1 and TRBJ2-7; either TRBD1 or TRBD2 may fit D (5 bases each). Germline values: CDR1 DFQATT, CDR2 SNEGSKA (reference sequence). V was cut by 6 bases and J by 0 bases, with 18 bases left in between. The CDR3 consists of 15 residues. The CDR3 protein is CSATIGATSSYEQYF. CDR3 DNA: TGCAGTGCGACCATCGGGGCCACAAGCTCCTACGAGCAGTACTTC.

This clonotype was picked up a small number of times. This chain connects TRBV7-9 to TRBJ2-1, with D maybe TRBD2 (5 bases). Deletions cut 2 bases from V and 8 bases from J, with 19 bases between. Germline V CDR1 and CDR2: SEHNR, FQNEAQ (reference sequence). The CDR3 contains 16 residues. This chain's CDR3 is CASSLLQSYGVDEQFF. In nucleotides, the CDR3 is TGTGCCAGCAGCTTATTACAGTCGTACGGGGTTGATGAGCAGTTCTTC.

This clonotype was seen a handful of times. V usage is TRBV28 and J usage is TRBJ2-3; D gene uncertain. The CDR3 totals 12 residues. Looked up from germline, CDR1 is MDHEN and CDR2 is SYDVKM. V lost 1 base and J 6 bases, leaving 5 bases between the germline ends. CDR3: CASSLFRDTQYF. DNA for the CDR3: TGTGCCAGCAGTTTATTTCGGGATACGCAGTATTTT.

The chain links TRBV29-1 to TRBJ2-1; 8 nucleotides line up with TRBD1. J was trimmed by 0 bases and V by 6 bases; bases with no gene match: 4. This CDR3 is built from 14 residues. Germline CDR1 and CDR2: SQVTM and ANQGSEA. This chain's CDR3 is CSVHRGSSYNEQFF. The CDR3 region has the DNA TGCAGCGTGCACAGGGGGAGCTCCTACAATGAGCAGTTCTTC.

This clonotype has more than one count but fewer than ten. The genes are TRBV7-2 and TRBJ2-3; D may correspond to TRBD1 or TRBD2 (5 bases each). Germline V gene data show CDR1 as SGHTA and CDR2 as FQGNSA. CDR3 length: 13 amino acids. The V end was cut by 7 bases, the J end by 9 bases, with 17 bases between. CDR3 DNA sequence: TGTGCCAGCACCAATTCTCCGGGACGCACGCAGTATTTT. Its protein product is CASTNSPGRTQYF.

In DNA, the CDR3 is TGTGCCAGCAGCCCCACCAGGACAGGGGGCAGCTATGGCTACACCTTC. It is translated as CASSPTRTGGSYGYTF. The rearrangement links TRBV11-3 to TRBJ1-2; TRBD1 matches 11 bases. The CDR3 has 16 amino acids. Germline V gene sequence: CDR1 SGHNT, CDR2 YENEEA. After removal of 5 bases from V and 4 bases from J, the junction contained 9 bases not matched to a gene.

CDR3 nucleotides: TGTGCCAGCCTAAAAGCGGGACGGAAACAAGAGACCCAGTACTTC. This codes for CASLKAGRKQETQYF. The rearrangement uses TRBV11-2 and TRBJ2-5, with 7 bases aligning to TRBD2. CDR1 is SGHAT, CDR2 FQNNGV, per germline. With 8 bases clipped from V and 2 bases from J, the junction kept 11 bases outside the gene matches. The CDR3 sequence is 15 residues long.

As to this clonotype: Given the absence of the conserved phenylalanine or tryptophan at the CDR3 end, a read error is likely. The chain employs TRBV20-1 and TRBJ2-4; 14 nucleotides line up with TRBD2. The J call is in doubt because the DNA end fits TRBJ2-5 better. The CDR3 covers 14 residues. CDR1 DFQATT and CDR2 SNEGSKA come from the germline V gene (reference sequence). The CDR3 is CSASWTSGGKTQYC. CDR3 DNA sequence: TGCAGTGCTAGCTGGACTAGCGGGGGGAAGACCCAGTACTGC.

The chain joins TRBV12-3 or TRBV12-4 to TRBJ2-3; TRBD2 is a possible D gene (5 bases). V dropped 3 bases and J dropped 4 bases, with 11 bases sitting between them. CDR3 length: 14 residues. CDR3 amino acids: CASSFGERSDTQYF. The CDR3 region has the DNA TGTGCCAGCAGTTTTGGGGAGAGATCAGATACGCAGTATTTT.

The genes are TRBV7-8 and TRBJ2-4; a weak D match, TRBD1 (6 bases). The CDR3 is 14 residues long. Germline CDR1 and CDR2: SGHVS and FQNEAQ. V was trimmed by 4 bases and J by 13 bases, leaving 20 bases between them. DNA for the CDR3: TGTGCCAGCAGCTCGCCGAGGATAGGAGGACAGCAGTACTTC. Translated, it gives CASSSPRIGGQQYF.

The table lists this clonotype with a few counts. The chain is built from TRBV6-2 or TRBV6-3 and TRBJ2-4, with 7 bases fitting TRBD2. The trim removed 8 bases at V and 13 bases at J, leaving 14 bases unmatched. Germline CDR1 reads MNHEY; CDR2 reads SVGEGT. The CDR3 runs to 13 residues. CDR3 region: CASQNGPPREQYF. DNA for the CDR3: TGTGCCAGCCAGAACGGGCCCCCGCGGGAGCAGTACTTC.

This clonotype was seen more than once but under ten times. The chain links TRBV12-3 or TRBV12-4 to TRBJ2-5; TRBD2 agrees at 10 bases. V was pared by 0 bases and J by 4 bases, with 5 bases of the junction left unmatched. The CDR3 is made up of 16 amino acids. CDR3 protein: CASSLAVAGGGETQYF. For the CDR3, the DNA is TGTGCCAGCAGTTTAGCGGTAGCGGGGGGCGGAGAGACCCAGTACTTC.